This T cell receptor beta chain was recorded in a study of cytomegalovirus exposure and HLA in healthy donors. The CDR3 totals 15 residues. Between the trimmed V and J ends, which lost 0 bases and 7 bases, there was a span of 13 bases. The germline V gene encodes CDR1 MNHEY and CDR2 SVGAGI. Participants comprised healthy donors of bone marrow. Researchers ran the PCR with 60 Vbeta and 13 Jbeta primers. Clones were read by immunoSEQ multiplex PCR, and TCRdb kept only the in-frame ones, dropping some. Of under 150,000 clones detected, roughly 79% appear once; the ten largest clones hold less than 1.5%. The gene calls are TRBV6-5 and TRBJ1-5; no clear D gene. Source material: PBMCs. This TCR was sampled from a man aged 25 to 45 in good health and CMV-seropositive. CDR3 sequence: CASSYSRAVGQPQHF. The CDR3 coding sequence is TGTGCCAGCAGTTACTCGAGGGCCGTCGGGCAGCCCCAGCATTTT.